This T cell receptor beta chain was observed in a study of blood T cells in healthy people across ages. With a J-beta primer mix and a sample-barcoded 5' primer, a second PCR ran about 7 to 12 cycles. Each sample yielded at least 2.5 million CDR3-containing paired-end reads. Each CDR3 protein gets one entry after TCRdb re-called the 5' RACE reads with MiXCR. The data hold 1,300,000 or so distinct CDR3 sequences, with approximately 59% observed a single time. This clonotype was seen more than once but under ten times. Germline lookup yields CDR1 SNHLY and CDR2 FYNNEI. The V and J ends lost 3 bases and 8 bases respectively, with 11 bases between them. The CDR3 length is 13 residues.

The sequencing sample was made of blood. This sequence joins TRBV2 and TRBJ2-1; D gene ambiguous. This TCR was recovered from a man between 18 and 29 years old in good health. The CDR3 nucleotides read TGTGCCAGCAGTGATGGGTACGAGGATGAGCAGTTCTTC. This codes for CASSDGYEDEQFF.